This passage covers 6 T cell receptor beta chains from one sample sequenced in a study of neoadjuvant anti-PD-1 for oral cavity cancer. Libraries were prepared by immunoSEQ multiplex PCR; TCRdb keeps only in-frame clonotypes and omits some of them. The table lists tens of thousands of clones, around 80% of them singletons. The sequencing here drew on PBMCs, taken before nivolumab (anti-PD-1) treatment. Every receptor here comes from a person between 40 and 80 years old with oral cavity squamous cell carcinoma.

V usage is TRBV13 and J usage is TRBJ2-3, with a tentative D call TRBD1 (5 bases). Trimming cost V 8 bases and J 4 bases, with 13 bases left between them. The germline V gene has CDR1 PRHDT and CDR2 FYEKMQ (reference sequence). This CDR3 has 13 amino acids. The CDR3 sequence is CASSGEGADTQYF. The CDR3 bases are TGTGCCAGCTCTGGGGAAGGGGCAGATACGCAGTATTTT.

The rearrangement uses TRBV5-1 and TRBJ1-1, with TRBD1 identical over 8 bases. This CDR3 is 15 amino acids long. Germline V gives CDR1 SGHRS, CDR2 YFSETQ. With V trimmed by 4 bases and J by 4 bases, 9 bases remained unmatched. CDR3 in DNA: TGCGCCAGCAGCCCATTGGACAGGGCGGCCACTGAAGCTTTCTTT. This codes for CASSPLDRAATEAFF. Supplemented by reference TRBV5-1 and TRBJ1-1, the full variable domain reads KAGVTQTPRYLIKTRGQQVTLSCSPISGHRSVSWYQQTPGQGLQFLFEYFSETQRNKGNFPGRFSGRQFSNSRSEMNVSTLELGDSALYLCASSPLDRAATEAFFGQGTRLTVV.

The chain uses TRBV9 and TRBJ1-2; D call uncertain. The CDR3 contains 13 residues. V lost 4 bases, J lost 6 bases, and 13 bases lay in between. CDR1 SGDLS and CDR2 YYNGEE come from the germline V gene. CDR3 protein: CASSPTPSDGYTF. CDR3 in DNA: TGTGCCAGCAGCCCCACGCCGAGCGATGGCTACACCTTC. Based on the CDR3 plus reference TRBV9 and TRBJ1-2, the full variable domain is DSGVTQTPKHLITATGQRVTLRCSPRSGDLSVYWYQQSLDQGLQFLIQYYNGEERAKGNILERFSAQQFPDLHSELNLSSLELGDSALYFCASSPTPSDGYTFGSGTRLTVV.

The V gene is TRBV6-5, the J gene TRBJ2-1; TRBD1 agrees at 7 bases. This CDR3 has 14 residues. Germline V gene lookup returns CDR1 MNHEY and CDR2 SVGAGI. Trimming took 5 bases from V and 5 from J; bases not matched to a gene: 6. The CDR3 DNA reads as TGTGCCAGCAGTCCCTCCACAGGGGACAATGAGCAGTTCTTC. Protein product: CASSPSTGDNEQFF.

This clone was seen once. V and J are TRBV7-2 and TRBJ1-1; D is undetermined. The CDR3 consists of 15 residues. V lost 1 base to trimming and J lost 4 bases, with 13 bases between them. Germline CDR1 is SGHTA and CDR2 is FQGNSA. The DNA of the CDR3 is TGTGCCAGCAGCTTAGTCCGGGGAGGGCCCACTGAAGCTTTCTTT. Encoded protein: CASSLVRGGPTEAFF.

The rearrangement links TRBV4-2 to TRBJ2-3; tentative D call: TRBD1 (5 bases). V was clipped by 3 bases and J by 0 bases, with 13 bases between them. CDR3 length: 16 amino acids. Germline V CDR1 and CDR2: LGHNA, YNFKEQ. This CDR3 is CASSQGTGVSTDTQYF. The CDR3 coding sequence is TGTGCCAGCAGCCAGGGAACAGGAGTTAGCACAGATACGCAGTATTTT.